Sequencing of this TCR beta chain was carried out in a study of T cells in Graves' hyperthyroidism and ophthalmopathy. Trimming cost V 0 bases and J 2 bases; bases outside gene matches: 4. The CDR3 is made up of 15 amino acids. Germline V CDR1 and CDR2: GTSNPN, SVGIG (reference sequence). Amplified TCR beta CDR3 regions derived from RNA transcripts. Primed by the HTBI set, a first-round RT-PCR was run on the TCR CDR3. MiXCR, run by TCRdb on the multiplex PCR reads, gives a single entry per CDR3 protein. Here the sample spans under 300,000 distinct CDR3 sequences, 22% being singletons. Patients with uncontrolled infections, other autoimmune diseases, pregnancy or lactation were excluded.

The specimen sequenced was blood. The receptor comes from a man aged 25 to 40 with Graves' ophthalmopathy. J is TRBJ2-3 and V is TRBV30; 8 nucleotides agree with TRBD2. CDR3 residues: CAWSVRGGPTDTQYF. DNA of the CDR3: TGTGCCTGGAGTGTACGGGGGGGCCCCACAGATACGCAGTATTTT.